These 2 T cell receptor beta chains came from one sample sequenced in a study of T cell repertoires in cytomegalovirus infection. TCRdb re-derived calls from the reads in MiXCR, one entry per CDR3 protein. This table holds a few hundred thousand distinct CDR3 sequences, over 15% found once. Sequencing used CD8+ T cells from PBMCs. The receptors here all came from a human donor in good health (CMV status not recorded). Some clones in this sample may be carry-over from other donors' samples.

This clonotype was detected a few times. The chain combines TRBV6-6 with TRBJ1-5; D gene uncertain. Between the trimmed V and J ends, which lost 10 bases and 3 bases, there was a span of 16 bases. CDR1 and CDR2 from the germline V gene are MNHNY and SVGAGI (reference sequence). There are 14 residues in the CDR3. DNA for the CDR3: TGTGCCACCCTCCCAACGGATGACAATCAGCCCCAGCATTTT. It codes for CATLPTDDNQPQHF.

The chain is built from TRBV4-3 and TRBJ2-7, with TRBD1 matching 9 bases. Germline CDR1 and CDR2: LGHNA and YSLEER. The J segment lost 2 bases and the V segment lost 0 bases, leaving 14 bases of the junction unmatched. This CDR3 spans 19 amino acids. CDR3 loop: CASSQEDRGRGDLTYEQYF. The CDR3 DNA reads as TGCGCCAGCAGCCAAGAGGACAGGGGTAGAGGGGACCTCACCTACGAGCAGTACTTC.